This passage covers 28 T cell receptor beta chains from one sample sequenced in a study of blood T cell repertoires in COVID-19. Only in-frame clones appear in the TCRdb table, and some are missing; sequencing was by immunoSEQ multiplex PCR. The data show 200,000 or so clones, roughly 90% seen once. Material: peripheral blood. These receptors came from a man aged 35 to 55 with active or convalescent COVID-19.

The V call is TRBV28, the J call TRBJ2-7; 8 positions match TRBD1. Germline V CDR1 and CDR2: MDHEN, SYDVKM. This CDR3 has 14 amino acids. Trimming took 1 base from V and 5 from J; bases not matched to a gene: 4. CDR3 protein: CASSLSRTGNEQYF. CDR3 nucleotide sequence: TGTGCCAGCAGTTTATCAAGGACAGGGAACGAGCAGTACTTC.

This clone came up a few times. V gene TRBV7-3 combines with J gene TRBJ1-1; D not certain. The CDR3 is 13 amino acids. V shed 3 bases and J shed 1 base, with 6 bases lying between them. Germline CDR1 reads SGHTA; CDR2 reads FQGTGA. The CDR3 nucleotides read TGTGCCAGCAGCTTTAGAAAGAACACTGAAGCTTTCTTT. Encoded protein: CASSFRKNTEAFF. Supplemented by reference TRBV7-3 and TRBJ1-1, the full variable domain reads GAGVSQTPSNKVTEKGKYVELRCDPISGHTALYWYRQSLGQGPEFLIYFQGTGAADDSGLPNDRFFAVRPEGSVSTLKIQRTERGDSAVYLCASSFRKNTEAFFGQGTRLTVV.

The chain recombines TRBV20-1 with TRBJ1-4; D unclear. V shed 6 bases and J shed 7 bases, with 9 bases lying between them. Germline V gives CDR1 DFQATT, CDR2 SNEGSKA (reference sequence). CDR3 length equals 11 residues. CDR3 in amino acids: CSARRGEKLFF. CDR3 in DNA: TGCAGTGCCCGCCGGGGTGAAAAACTGTTTTTT.

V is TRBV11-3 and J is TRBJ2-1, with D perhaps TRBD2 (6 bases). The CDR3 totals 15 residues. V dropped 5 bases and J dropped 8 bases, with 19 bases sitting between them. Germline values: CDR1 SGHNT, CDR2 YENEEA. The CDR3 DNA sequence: TGTGCCAGCAGCAATACCCGCACGGAGGGCGATGAGCAGTTCTTC. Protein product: CASSNTRTEGDEQFF.

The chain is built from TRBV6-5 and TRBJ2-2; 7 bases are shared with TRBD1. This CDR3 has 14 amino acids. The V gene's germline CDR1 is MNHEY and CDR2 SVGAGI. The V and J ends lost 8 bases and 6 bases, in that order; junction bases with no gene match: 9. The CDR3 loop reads CASGRTGVPGELFF. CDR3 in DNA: TGTGCCAGCGGCAGGACAGGTGTGCCCGGGGAGCTGTTTTTT.

CDR3 protein: CASSLDGMNEKLFF. In DNA, the CDR3 is TGTGCCAGCAGCTTGGACGGTATGAATGAAAAACTGTTTTTT. The chain carries TRBV5-4 and TRBJ1-4; no clear D. The CDR3 is 14 residues long. Germline V lookup: CDR1 SGHNT, CDR2 YYREEE (reference sequence). Trimming took 0 bases from V and 5 from J, leaving 8 bases between them.

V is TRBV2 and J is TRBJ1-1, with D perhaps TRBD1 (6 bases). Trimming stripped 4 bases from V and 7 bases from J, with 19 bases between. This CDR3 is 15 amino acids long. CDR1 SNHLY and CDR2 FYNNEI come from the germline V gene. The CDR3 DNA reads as TGTGCCAGCAGTGTAGAGCGGACAGTTAAGGGTGAAGCTTTCTTT. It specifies CASSVERTVKGEAFF.

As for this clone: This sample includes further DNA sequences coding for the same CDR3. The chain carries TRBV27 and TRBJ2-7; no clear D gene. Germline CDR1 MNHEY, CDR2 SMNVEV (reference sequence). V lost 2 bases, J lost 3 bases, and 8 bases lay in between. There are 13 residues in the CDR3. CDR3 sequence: CASSLGQNYEQYF. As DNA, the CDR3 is TGTGCCAGCAGTTTAGGCCAGAACTACGAGCAGTACTTC.

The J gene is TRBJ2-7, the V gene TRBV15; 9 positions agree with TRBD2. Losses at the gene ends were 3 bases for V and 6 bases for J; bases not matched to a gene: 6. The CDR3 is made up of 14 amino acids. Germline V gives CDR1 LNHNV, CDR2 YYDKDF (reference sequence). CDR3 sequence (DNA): TGTGCCACCAGCAGCCCGGGACTAGCAACCGAGCAGTACTTC. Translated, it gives CATSSPGLATEQYF.

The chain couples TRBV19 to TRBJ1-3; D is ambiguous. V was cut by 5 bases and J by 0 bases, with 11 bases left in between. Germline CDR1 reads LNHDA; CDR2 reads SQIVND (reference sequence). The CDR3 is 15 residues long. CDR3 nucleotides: TGTGCCAGTAGTCAACAGCAAAGCTCTGGAAACACCATATATTTT. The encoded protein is CASSQQQSSGNTIYF.

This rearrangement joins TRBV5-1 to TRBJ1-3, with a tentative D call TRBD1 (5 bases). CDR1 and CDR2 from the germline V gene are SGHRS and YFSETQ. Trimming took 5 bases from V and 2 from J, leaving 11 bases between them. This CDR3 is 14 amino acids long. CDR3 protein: CASSQQATGNTIYF. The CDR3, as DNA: TGCGCCAGCAGTCAACAGGCGACTGGAAACACCATATATTTT.

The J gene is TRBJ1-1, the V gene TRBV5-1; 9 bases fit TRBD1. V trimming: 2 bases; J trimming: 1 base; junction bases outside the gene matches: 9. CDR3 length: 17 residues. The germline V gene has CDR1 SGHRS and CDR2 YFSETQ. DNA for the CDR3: TGCGCCAGCAGCTTAGGGACAGGGTCTCTGGGGAACACTGAAGCTTTCTTT. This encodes CASSLGTGSLGNTEAFF. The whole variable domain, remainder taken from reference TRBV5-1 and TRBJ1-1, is KAGVTQTPRYLIKTRGQQVTLSCSPISGHRSVSWYQQTPGQGLQFLFEYFSETQRNKGNFPGRFSGRQFSNSRSEMNVSTLELGDSALYLCASSLGTGSLGNTEAFFGQGTRLTVV.

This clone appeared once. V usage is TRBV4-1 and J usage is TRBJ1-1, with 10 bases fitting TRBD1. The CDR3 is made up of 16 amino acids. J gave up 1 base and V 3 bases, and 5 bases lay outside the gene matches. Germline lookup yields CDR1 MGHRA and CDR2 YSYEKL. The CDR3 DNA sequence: TGCGCCAGCAGCCAGAGAGACAGGGGGCCGAACACTGAAGCTTTCTTT. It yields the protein CASSQRDRGPNTEAFF.

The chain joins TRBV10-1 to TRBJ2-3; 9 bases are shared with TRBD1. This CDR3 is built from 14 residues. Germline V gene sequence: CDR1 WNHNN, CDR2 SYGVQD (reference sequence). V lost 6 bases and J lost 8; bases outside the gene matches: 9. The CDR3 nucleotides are TGCGCCAGCAGCCCCGCCCGGGGACAGGGTACGCAGTATTTT. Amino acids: CASSPARGQGTQYF.

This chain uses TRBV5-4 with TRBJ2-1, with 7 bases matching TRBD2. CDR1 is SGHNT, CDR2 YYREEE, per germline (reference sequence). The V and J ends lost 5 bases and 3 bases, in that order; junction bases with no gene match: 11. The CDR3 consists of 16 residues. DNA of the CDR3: TGTGCCAGCAGTTACTCTAGCGGTGGGAGCTACAATGAGCAGTTCTTC. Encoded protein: CASSYSSGGSYNEQFF.

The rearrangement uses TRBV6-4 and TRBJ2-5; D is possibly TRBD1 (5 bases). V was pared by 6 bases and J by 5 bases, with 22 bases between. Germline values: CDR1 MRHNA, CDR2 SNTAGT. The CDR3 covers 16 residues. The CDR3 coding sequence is TGTGCCAGCAGCGCAGGGCCTGGCTTCGTTTCGGAGACCCAGTACTTC. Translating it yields CASSAGPGFVSETQYF.

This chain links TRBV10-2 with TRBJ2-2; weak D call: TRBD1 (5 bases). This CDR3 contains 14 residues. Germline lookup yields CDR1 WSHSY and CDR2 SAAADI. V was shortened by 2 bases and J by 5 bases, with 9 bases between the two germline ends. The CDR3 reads CASSEPQGTGELFF. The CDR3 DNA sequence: TGCGCCAGCAGTGAGCCTCAGGGAACCGGGGAGCTGTTTTTT.

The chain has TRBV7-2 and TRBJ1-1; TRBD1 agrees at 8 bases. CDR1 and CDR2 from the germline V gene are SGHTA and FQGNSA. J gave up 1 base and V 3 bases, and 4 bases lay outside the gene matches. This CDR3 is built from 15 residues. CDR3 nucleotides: TGTGCCAGCAGCTTCTACGGGACAGGGAACACTGAAGCTTTCTTT. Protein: CASSFYGTGNTEAFF.

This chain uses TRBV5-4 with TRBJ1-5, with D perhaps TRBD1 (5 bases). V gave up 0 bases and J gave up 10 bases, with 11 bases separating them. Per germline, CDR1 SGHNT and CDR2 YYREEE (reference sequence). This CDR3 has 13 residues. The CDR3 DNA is TGTGCCAGCAGCTTGGCCTCGGGGGGACCCCAGCATTTT. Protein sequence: CASSLASGGPQHF.

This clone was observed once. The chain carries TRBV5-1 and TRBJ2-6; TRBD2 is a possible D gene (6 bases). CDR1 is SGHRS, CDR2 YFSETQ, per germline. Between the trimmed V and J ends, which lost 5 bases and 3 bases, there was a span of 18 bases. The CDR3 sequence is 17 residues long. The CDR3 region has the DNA TGCGCCAGCAGTTACGGGGGTTATTCGGGTGGGGCCAACGTCCTGACTTTC. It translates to CASSYGGYSGGANVLTF.

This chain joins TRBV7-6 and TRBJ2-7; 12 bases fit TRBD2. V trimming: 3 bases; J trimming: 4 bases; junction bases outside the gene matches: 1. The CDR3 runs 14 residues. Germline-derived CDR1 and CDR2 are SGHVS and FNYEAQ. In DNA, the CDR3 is TGTGCCAGCAGCTTCGGACTAGCGGGGTACGAGCAGTACTTC. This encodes CASSFGLAGYEQYF.

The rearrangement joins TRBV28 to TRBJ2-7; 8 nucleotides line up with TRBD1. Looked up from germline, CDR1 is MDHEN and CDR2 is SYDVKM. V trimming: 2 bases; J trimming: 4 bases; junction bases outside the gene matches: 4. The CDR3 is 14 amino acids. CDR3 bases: TGTGCCAGCAGTTTAGCAGGGGGCGCGTACGAGCAGTACTTC. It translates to CASSLAGGAYEQYF.

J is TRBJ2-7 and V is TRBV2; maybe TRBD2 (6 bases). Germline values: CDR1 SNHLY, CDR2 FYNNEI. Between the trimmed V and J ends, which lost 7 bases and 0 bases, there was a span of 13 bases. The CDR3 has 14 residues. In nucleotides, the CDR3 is TGTGCCAGCATGGAGGCGGGGCCCTCCTACGAGCAGTACTTC. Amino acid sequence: CASMEAGPSYEQYF.

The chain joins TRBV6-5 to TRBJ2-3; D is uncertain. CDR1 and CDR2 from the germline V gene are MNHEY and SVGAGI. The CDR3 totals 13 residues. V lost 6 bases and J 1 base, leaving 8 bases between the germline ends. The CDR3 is CASRPGGTDTQYF. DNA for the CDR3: TGTGCCAGCAGGCCCGGTGGCACAGATACGCAGTATTTT.

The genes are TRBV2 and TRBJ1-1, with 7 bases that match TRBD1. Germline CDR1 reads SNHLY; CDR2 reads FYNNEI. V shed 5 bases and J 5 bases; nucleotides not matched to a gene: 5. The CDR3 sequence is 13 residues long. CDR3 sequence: CASSRDRETEAFF. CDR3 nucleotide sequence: TGTGCCAGCAGTCGGGACAGAGAAACTGAAGCTTTCTTT.

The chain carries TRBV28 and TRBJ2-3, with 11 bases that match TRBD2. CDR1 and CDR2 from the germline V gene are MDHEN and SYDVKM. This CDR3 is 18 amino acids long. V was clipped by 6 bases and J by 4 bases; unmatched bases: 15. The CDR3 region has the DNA TGTGCCAGCAGAACTAATCGCCTAGCGGGAGGATCCGCAGATACGCAGTATTTT. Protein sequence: CASRTNRLAGGSADTQYF.

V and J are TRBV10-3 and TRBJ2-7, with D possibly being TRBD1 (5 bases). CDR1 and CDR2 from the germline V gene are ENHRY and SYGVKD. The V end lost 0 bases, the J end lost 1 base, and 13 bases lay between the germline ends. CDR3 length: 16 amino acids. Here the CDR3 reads CAISESKTVRSYEQYF. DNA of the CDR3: TGTGCCATCAGTGAGTCGAAGACAGTCCGTTCCTACGAGCAGTACTTC.

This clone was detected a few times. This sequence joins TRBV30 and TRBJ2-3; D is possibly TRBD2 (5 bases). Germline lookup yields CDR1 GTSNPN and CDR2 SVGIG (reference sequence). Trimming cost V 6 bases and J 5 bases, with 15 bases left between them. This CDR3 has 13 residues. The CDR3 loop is CACGQRRGDTQYF. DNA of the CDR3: TGTGCCTGTGGCCAGCGGCGAGGAGATACGCAGTATTTT. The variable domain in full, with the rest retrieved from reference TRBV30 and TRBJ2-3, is SQTIHQWPATLVQPVGSPLSLECTVEGTSNPNLYWYRQAAGRGLQLLFYSVGIGQISSEVPQNLSASRPQDRQFILSSKKLLLSDSGFYLCACGQRRGDTQYFGPGTRLTVL.